This TCR beta chain was recovered during a study of OX40 agonist ivuxolimab in advanced cancers. Whole-study results and caveats: CD8+ T cells (on average) carried more expanded clones than CD4+ T cells.

This clone was detected a few times. Its antigen is not identified. The ends lost 4 bases at V and 1 base at J; junction bases unmatched: 3. In germline, CDR1 is SNHLY, CDR2 FYNNEI. This CDR3 spans 17 amino acids. Data came from immunoSEQ multiplex PCR; TCRdb stores just in-frame clones and leaves some out. The sample has 50,000 to 60,000 clones; over 80% are singletons. The material sequenced was CD4+ or CD8+ T cells sorted from blood, taken in a trial of the OX40 agonist ivuxolimab. This clonotype originated in an adult with an advanced solid tumor such as melanoma, head and neck, liver or kidney cancer. This chain connects TRBV2 to TRBJ2-6; 11 bases line up with TRBD1. The CDR3 nucleotides are TGTGCCAGCAGTGGCGGGACAGGGGGATCTGGGGCCAACGTCCTGACTTTC. This sequence encodes CASSGGTGGSGANVLTF.